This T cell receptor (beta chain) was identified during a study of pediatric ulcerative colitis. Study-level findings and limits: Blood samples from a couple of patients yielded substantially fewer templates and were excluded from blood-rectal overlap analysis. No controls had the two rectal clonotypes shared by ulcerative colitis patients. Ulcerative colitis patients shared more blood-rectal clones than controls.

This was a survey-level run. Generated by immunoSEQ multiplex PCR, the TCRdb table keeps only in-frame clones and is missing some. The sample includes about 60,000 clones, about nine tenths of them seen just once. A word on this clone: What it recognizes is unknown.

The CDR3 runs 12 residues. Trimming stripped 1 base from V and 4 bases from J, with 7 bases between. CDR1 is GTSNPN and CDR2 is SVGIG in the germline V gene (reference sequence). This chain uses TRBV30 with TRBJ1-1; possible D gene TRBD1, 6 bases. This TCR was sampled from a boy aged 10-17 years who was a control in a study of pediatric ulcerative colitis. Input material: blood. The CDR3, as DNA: TGTGCCTGGAGTGAAGGGGGCACTGAAGCTTTCTTT. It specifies CAWSEGGTEAFF.